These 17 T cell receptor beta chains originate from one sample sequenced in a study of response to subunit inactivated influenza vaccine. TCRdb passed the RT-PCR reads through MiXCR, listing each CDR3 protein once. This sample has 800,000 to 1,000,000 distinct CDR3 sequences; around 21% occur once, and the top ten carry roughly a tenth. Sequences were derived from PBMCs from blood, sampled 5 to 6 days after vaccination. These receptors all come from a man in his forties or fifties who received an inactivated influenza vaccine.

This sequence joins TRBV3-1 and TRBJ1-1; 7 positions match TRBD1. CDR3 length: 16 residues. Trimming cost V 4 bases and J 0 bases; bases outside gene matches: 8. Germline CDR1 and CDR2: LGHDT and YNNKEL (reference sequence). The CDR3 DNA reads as TGTGCCAGCAGCCCAGGGGGGGCTGGGATGAACACTGAAGCTTTCTTT. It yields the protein CASSPGGAGMNTEAFF.

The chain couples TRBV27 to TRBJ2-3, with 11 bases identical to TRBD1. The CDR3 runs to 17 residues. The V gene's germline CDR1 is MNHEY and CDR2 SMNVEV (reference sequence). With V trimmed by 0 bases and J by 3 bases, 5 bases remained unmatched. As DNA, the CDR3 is TGTGCCAGCAGTTTATCTTCCGGACAGGGGGCAACAGATACGCAGTATTTT. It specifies CASSLSSGQGATDTQYF.

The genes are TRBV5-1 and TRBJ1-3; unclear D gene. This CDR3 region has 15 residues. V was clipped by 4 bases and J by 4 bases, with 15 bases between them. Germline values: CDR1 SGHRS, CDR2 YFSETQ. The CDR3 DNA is TGCGCCAGCAGCCCAGTATCGGGGTCCGGAAACACCATATATTTT. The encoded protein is CASSPVSGSGNTIYF.

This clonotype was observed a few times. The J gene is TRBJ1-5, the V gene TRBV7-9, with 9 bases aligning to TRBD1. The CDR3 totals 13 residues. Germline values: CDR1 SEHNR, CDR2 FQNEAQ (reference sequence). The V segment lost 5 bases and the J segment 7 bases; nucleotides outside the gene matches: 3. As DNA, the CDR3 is TGTGCCAGCAGCGTAGACAGGGGGCAGCCCCAGCATTTT. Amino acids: CASSVDRGQPQHF.

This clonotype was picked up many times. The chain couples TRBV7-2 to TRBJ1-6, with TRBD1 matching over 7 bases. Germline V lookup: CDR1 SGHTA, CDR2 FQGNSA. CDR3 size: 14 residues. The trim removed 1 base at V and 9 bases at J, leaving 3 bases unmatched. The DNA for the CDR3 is TGTGCCAGCAGCTTAGGTCCAGGGGGTTCACCCCTCCACTTT. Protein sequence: CASSLGPGGSPLHF.

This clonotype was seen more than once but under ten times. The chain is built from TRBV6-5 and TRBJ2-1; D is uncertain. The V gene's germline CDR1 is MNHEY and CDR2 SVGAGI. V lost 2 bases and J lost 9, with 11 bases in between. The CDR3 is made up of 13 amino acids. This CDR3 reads CASSYPGSGEQFF. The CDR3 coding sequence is TGTGCCAGCAGTTACCCAGGTTCCGGTGAGCAGTTCTTC.

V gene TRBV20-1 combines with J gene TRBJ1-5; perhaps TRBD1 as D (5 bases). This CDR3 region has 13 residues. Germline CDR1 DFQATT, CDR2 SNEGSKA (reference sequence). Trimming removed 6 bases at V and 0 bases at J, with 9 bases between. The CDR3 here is CSASDTSNQPQHF. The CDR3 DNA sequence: TGCAGTGCCTCGGACACTAGCAATCAGCCCCAGCATTTT.

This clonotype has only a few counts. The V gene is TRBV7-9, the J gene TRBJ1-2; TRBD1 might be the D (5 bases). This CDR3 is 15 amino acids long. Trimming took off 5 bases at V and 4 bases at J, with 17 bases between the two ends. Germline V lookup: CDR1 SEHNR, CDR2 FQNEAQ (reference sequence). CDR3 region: CASSPLRRGFYGYTF. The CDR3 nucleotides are TGTGCCAGCAGCCCCTTACGAAGGGGATTCTATGGCTACACCTTC.

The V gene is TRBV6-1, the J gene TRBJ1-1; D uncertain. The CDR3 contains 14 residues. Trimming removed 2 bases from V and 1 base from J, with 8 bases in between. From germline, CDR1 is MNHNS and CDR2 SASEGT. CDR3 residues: CASSESGKNTEAFF. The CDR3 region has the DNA TGTGCCAGCAGTGAATCTGGCAAGAACACTGAAGCTTTCTTT.

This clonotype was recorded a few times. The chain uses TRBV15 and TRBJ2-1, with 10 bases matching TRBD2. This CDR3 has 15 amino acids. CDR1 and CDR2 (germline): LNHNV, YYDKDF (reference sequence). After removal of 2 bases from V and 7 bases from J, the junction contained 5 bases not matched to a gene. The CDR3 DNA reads TGTGCCACCAGCAGAAGGACTAGCGGCCTAAATGAGCAGTTCTTC. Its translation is CATSRRTSGLNEQFF.

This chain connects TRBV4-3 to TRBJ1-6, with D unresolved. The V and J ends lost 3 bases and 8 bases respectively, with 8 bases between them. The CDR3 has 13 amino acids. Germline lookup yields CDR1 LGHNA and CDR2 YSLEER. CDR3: CASSQDLYSPLHF. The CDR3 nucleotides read TGCGCCAGCAGCCAGGACCTTTATTCACCCCTCCACTTT.

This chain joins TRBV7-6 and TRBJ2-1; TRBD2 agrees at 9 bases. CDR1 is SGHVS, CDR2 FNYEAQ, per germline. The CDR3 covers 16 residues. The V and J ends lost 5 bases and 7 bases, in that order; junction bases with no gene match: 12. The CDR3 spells CASSQIKGLAINEQFF. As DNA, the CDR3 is TGTGCCAGCAGCCAGATTAAGGGACTAGCAATAAATGAGCAGTTCTTC.

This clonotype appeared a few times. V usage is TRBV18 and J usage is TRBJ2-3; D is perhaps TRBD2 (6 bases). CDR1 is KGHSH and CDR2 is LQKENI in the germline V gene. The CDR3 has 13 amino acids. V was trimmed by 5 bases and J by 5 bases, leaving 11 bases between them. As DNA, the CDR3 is TGTGCCAGCTCAGAGCGGGTAATAGATACGCAGTATTTT. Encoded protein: CASSERVIDTQYF. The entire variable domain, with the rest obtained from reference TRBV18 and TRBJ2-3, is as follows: NAGVMQNPRHLVRRRGQEARLRCSPMKGHSHVYWYRQLPEEGLKFMVYLQKENIIDESGMPKERFSAEFPKEGPSILRIQQVVRGDSAAYFCASSERVIDTQYFGPGTRLTVL.

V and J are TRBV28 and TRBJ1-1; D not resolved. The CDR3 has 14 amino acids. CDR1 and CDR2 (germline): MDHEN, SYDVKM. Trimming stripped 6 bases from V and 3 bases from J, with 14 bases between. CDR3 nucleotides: TGTGCCAGCAGGCTAAGACCGGGCCACACTGAAGCTTTCTTT. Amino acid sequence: CASRLRPGHTEAFF.

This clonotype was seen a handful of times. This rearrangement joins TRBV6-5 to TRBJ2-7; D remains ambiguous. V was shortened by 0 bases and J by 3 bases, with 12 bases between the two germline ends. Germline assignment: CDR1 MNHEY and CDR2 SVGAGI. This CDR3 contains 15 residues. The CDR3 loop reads CASSYSTGKDYEQYF. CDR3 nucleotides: TGTGCCAGCAGTTACTCGACGGGTAAAGACTACGAGCAGTACTTC.

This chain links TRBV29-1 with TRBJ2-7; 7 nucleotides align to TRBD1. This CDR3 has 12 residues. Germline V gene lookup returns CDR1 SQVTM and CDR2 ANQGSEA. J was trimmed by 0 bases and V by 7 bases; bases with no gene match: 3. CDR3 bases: TGCAGCGCTGGACAGGCCTCCTACGAGCAGTACTTC. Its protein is CSAGQASYEQYF.

CDR3 region: CASSREGGQTEAFF. The CDR3 DNA follows: TGCGCCAGCAGCCGCGAGGGGGGACAAACTGAAGCTTTCTTT. The chain carries TRBV4-3 and TRBJ1-1, with a possible D match to TRBD1 (6 bases). The CDR3 has 14 amino acids. CDR1 and CDR2 from the germline V gene are LGHNA and YSLEER. The V and J ends lost 4 bases and 5 bases respectively, with 14 bases between them.